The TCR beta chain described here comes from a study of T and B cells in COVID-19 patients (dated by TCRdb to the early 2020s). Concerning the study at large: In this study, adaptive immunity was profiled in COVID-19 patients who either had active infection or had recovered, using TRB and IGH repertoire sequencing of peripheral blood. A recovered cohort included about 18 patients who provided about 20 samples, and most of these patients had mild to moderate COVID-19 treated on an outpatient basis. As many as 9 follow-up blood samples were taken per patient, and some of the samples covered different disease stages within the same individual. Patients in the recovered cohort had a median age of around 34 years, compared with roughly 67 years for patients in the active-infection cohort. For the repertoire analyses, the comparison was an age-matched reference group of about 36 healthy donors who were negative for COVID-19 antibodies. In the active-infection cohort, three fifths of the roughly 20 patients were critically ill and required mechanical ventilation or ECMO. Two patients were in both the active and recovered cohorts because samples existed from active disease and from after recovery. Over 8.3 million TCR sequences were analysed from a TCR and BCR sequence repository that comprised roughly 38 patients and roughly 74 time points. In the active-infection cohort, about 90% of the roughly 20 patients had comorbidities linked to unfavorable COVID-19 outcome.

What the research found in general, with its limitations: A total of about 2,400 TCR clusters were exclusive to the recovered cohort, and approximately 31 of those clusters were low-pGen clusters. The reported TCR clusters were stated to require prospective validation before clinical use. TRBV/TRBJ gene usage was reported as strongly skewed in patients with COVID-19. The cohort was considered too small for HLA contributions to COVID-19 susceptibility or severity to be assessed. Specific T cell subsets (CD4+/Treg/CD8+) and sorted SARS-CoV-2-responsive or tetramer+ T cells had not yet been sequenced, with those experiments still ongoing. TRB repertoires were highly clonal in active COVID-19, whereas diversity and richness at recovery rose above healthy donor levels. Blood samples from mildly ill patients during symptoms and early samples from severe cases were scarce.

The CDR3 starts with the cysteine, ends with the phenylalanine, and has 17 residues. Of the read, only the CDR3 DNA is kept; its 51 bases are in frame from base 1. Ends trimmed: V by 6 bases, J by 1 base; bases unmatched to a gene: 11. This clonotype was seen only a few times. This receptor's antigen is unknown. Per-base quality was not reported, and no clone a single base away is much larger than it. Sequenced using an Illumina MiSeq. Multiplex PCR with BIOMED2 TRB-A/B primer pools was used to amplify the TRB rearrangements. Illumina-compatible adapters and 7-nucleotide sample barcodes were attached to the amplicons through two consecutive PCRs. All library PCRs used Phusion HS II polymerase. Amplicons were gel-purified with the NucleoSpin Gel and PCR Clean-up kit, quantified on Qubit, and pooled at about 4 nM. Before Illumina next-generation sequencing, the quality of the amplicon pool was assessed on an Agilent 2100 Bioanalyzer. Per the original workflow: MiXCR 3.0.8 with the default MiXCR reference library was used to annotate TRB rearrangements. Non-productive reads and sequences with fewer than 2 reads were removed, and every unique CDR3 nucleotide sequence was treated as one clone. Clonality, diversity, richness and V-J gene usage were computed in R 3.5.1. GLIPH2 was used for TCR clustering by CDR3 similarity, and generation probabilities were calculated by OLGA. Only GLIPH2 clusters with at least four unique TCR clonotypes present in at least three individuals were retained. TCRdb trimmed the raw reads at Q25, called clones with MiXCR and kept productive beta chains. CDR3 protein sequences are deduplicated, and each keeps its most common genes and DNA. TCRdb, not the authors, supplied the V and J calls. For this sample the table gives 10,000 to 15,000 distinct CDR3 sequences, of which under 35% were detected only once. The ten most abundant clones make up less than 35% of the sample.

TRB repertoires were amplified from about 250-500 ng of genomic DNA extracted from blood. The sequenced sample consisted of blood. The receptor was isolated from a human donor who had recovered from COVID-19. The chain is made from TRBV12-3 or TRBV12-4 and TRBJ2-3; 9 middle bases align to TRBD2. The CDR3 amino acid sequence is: CASRKTSGGGGTDTQYF. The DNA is TGTGCCAGCAGAAAGACTAGCGGCGGGGGGGGCACAGATACGCAGTATTTT.